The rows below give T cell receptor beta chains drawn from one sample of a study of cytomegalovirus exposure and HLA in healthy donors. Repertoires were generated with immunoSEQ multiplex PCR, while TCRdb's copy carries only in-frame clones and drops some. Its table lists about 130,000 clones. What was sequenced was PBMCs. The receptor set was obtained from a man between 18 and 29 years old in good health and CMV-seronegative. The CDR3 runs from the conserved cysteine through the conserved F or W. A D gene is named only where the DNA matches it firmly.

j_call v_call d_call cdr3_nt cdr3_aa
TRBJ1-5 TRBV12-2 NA TGTGCAAGTCGCTTAGCTCTAGCAGGGGTACGGCACCAGCCCCAGCATTTT CASRLALAGVRHQPQHF
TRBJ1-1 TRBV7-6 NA TGTGCCAGTAGCTTAGGGGTAGGACAGACTTTCTCGAACACTGAAGCTTTCTTT CASSLGVGQTFSNTEAFF
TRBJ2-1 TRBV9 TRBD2 TGTGCCAGCAGCGCGAGCGGGGGGTCCTACAATGAGCAGTTCTTC CASSASGGSYNEQFF
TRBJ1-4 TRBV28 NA TGTGCCAGCCTTGAGGGGGGGGGAGAAAAACTGTTTTTT CASLEGGGEKLFF
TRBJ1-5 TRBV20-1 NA TGCAGTGCTAGACAGAATCAGCCCCAGCATTTT CSARQNQPQHF
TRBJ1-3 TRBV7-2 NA TGTGCCAGCAGCTTAGTCGGCTCTGGAAACACCATATATTTT CASSLVGSGNTIYF
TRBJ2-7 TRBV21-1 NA TGTGCCAGCAGCAAGGAGGGGTACGAGCAGTACTTC CASSKEGYEQYF
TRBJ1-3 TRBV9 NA TGTGCCAGCAGCGCCGGGGGGGGGACGAACTCTGGAAACACCATATATTTT CASSAGGGTNSGNTIYF
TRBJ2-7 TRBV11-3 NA TGTGCCAGCAGCTTAATCCGCTCCTACGAGCAGTACTTC CASSLIRSYEQYF
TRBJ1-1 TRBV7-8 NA TGTGCCAGCAGCTTAGAGGGGTTGAACACTGAAGCTTTCTTT CASSLEGLNTEAFF
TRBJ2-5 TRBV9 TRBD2 TGTGCCAGCAGCCACGGTAATGTAGCGGGGATCTTAGAGACCCAGTACTTC CASSHGNVAGILETQYF
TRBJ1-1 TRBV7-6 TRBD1 TGTGCCAGCAGCCCATCCGGGACAGGGGCCTGGAACACTGAAGCTTTCTTT CASSPSGTGAWNTEAFF
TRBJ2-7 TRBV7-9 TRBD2 TGTGCCAGCAGCTTAGGACTAGCCGTCGACGAGCAGTACTTC CASSLGLAVDEQYF
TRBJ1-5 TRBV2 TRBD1 TGTGCCAGCAAAGGTGGGGCAGGGGGTCAGCCCCAGCATTTT CASKGGAGGQPQHF
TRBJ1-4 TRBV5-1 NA TGCGCCAGCAGCTTGGGTACGGTGGGCGAAAAACTGTTTTTT CASSLGTVGEKLFF
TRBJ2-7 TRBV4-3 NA TGCGCCAGCAGCCAAGAATCCGGGATGCTCTACGAGCAGTACTTC CASSQESGMLYEQYF